This TCR beta chain appears in the sequencing data of a study of T cells in Graves' hyperthyroidism and ophthalmopathy. Study-level background: Before any treatment, at initial diagnosis, peripheral blood was collected.

This CDR3 spans 14 amino acids. CDR1 and CDR2 (germline): DFQATT, SNEGSKA (reference sequence). Concerning this clonotype itself: Its antigen is still unknown. The junction and the germline gene differ at one end; a read error may be behind it.

Amplification of TCR beta CDR3 regions used RNA as the template. The HTBI primer set was used in a first-round RT-PCR of the TCR CDR3. From the multiplex PCR reads, TCRdb called clonotypes with MiXCR, one entry per CDR3 protein. The sample contains 560,000 or so distinct CDR3 sequences, 20% of which appear only once. General study results and limits: Expanded thyroid clonotypes (above 0.001) were mostly also found in blood.

This sequence originates from a man in his forties with Graves' ophthalmopathy. Sequencing was done on a sample of blood. This chain links TRBV20-1 with TRBJ2-1; 16 bases agree with TRBD2. The CDR3 DNA reads TGCGGTGCCCCGGGACTAGCGGGAGGGGATGAGCAGTTCTTC. It codes for CGAPGLAGGDEQFF.